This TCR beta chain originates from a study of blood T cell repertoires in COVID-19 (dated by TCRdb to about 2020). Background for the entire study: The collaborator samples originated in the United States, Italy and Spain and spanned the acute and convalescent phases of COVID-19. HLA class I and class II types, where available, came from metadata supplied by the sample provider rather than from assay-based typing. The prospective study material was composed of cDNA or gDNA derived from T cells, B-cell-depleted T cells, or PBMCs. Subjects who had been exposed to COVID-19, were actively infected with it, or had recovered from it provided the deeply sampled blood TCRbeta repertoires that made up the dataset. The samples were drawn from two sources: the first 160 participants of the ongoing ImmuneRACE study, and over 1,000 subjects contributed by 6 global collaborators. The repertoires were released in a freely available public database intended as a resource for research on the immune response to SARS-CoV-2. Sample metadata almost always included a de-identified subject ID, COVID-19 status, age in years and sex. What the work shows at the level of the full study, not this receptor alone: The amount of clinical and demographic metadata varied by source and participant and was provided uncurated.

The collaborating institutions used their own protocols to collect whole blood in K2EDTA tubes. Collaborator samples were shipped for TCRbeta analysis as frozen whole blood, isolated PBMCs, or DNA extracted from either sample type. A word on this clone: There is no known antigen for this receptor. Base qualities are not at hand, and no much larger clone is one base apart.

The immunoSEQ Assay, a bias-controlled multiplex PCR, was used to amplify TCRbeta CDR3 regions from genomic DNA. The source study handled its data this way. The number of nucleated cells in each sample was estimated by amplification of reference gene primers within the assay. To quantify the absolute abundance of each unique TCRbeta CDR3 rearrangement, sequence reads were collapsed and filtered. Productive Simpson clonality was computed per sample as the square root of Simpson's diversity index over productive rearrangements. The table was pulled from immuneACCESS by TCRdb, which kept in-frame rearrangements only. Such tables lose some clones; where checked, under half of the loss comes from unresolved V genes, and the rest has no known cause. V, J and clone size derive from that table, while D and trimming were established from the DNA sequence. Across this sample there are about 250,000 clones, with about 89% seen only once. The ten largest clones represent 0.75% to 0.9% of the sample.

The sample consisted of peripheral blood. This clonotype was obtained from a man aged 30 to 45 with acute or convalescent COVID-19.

The CDR3 amino acid sequence is: CASSQYQSQFF. The base sequence is TGTGCCAGCAGCCAATACCAGTCGCAGTTCTTC. The chain is assembled from TRBV14 and TRBJ2-1, with no D gene named confidently. CDR1 and CDR2, per the germline V gene, are SGHDN and FVKESK. The V and J ends are trimmed by 2 bases and 12 bases, leaving 8 bases between them. From its cysteine to its phenylalanine, the CDR3 spans 11 amino acids. Here the CDR3 DNA is all that survives: 33 bases in frame from base 1.